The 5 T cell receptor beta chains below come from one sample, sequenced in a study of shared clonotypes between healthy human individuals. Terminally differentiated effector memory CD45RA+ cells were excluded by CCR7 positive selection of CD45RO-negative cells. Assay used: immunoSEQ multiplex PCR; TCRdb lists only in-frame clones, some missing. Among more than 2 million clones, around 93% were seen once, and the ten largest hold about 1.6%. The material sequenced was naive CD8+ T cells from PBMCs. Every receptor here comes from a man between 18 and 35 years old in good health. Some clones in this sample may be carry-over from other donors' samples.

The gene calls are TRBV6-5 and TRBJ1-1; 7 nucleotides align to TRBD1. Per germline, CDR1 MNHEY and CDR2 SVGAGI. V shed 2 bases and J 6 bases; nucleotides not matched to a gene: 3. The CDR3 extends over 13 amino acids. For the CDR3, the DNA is TGTGCCAGCAGTTACAGGGGGCGGTCTGAAGCTTTCTTT. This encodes CASSYRGRSEAFF.

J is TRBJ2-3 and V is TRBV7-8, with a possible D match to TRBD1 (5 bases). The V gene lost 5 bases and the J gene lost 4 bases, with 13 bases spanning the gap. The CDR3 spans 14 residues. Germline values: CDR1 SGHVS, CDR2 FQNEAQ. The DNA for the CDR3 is TGTGCCAGCAGCCCCTCCTTGGGGCCAGATACGCAGTATTTT. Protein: CASSPSLGPDTQYF.

CDR3: CASSPQDRYNEQFF. For the CDR3, the DNA is TGCGCCAGCAGCCCCCAAGACAGGTACAATGAGCAGTTCTTC. The chain uses TRBV4-1 and TRBJ2-1; weak D call: TRBD1 (6 bases). The germline gives CDR1 MGHRA, CDR2 YSYEKL. Trimming shortened V by 4 bases and J by 4 bases, and 11 bases separated the two germline ends. The length of the CDR3 is 14 residues.

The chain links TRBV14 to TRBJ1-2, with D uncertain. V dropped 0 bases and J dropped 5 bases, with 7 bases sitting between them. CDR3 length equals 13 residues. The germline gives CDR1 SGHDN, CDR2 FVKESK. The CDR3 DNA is TGTGCCAGCAGCCAAGAAGGGATGTATGGCTACACCTTC. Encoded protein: CASSQEGMYGYTF.

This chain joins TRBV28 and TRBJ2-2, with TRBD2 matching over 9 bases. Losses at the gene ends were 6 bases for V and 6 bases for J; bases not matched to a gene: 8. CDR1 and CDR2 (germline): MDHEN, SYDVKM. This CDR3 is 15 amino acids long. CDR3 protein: CASSLPGLAAGELFF. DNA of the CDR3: TGTGCCAGCAGCCTGCCGGGACTAGCCGCCGGGGAGCTGTTTTTT.